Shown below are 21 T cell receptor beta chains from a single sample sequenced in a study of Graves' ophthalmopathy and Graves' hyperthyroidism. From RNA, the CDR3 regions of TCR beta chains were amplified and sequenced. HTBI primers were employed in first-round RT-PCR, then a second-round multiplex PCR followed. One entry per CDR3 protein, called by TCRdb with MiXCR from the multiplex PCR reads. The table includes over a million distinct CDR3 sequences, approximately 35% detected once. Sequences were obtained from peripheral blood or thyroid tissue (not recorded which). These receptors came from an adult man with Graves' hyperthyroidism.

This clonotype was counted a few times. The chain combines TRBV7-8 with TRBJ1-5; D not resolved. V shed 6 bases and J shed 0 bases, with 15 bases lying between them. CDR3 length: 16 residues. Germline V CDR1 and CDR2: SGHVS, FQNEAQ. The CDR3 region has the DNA TGTGCCAGCAGTTTCCCCTTAGCCTATAGCAATCAGCCCCAGCATTTT. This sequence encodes CASSFPLAYSNQPQHF. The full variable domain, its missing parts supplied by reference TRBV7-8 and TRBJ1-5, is GAGVSQSPRYKVAKRGQDVALRCDPISGHVSLFWYQQALGQGPEFLTYFQNEAQLDKSGLPSDRFFAERPEGSVSTLKIQRTQQEDSAVYLCASSFPLAYSNQPQHFGDGTRLSIL.

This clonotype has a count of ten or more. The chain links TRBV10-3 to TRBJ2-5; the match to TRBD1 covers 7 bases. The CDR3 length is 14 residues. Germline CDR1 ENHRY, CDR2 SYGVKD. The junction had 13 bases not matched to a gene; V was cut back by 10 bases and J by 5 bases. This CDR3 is CASRTRQGRETQYF. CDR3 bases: TGTGCCAGCAGAACCCGACAGGGACGGGAGACCCAGTACTTC.

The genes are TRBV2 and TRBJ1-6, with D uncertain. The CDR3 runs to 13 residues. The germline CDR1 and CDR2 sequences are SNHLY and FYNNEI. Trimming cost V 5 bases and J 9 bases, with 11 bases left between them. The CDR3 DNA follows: TGTGCCAGCAGTATTGGAGTCGGTTCACCCCTCCACTTT. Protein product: CASSIGVGSPLHF.

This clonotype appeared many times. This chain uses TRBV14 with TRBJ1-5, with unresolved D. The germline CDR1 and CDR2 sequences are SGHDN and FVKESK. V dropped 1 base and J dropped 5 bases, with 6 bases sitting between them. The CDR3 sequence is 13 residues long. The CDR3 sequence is CASSQGPDQPQHF. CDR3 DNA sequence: TGTGCCAGCAGCCAAGGTCCTGATCAGCCCCAGCATTTT.

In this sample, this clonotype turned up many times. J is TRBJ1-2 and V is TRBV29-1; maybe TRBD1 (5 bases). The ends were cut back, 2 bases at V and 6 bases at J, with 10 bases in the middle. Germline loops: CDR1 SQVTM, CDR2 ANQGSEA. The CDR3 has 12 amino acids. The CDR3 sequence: CSVELGRDGYTF. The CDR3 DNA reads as TGCAGCGTTGAATTAGGCAGGGATGGCTACACCTTC.

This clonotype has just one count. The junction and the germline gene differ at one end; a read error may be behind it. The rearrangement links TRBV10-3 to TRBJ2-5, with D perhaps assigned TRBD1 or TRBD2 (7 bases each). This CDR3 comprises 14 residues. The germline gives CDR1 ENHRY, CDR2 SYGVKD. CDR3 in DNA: TGTGCCAGCAGTGAGCGGGACAGTTTCGAGACCCAGTACTTC. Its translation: CASSERDSFETQYF.

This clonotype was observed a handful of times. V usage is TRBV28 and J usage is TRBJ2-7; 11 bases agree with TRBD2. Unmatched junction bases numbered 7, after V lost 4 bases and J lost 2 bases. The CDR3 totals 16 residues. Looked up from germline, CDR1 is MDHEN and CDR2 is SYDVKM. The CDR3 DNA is TGTGCCAGCAGTTCGCATAGCGGGGGGGGAACCTACGAGCAGTACTTC. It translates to CASSSHSGGGTYEQYF.

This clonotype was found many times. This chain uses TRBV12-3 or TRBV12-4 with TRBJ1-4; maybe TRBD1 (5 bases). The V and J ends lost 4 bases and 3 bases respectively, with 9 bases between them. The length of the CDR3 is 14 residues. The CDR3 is CASSSGVANEKLFF. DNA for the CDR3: TGTGCCAGCAGTTCGGGGGTGGCTAATGAAAAACTGTTTTTT.

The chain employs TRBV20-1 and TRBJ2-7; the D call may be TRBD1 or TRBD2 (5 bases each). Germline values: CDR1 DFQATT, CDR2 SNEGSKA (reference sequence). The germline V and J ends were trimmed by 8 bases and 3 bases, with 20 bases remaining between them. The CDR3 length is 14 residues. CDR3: CSTMGERGYYEQYF. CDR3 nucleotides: TGCAGTACTATGGGTGAGAGGGGATACTACGAGCAGTACTTC.

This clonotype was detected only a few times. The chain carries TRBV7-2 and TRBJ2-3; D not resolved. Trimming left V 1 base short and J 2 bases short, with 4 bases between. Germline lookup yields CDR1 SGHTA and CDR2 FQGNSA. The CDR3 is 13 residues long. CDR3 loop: CASSLGDTDTQYF. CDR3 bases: TGTGCCAGCAGCTTAGGTGACACAGATACGCAGTATTTT.

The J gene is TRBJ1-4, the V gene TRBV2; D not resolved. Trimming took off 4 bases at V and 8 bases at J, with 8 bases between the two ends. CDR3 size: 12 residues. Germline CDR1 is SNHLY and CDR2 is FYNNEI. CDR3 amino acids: CASSASSEKLFF. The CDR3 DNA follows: TGTGCCAGCAGTGCCAGTAGCGAAAAACTGTTTTTT.

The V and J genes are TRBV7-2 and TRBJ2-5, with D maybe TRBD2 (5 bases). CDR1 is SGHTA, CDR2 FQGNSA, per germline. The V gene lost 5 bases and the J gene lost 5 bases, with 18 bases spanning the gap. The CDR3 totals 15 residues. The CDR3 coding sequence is TGTGCCAGCAGCCCAAGGCTGGCGGGCTCGGAGACCCAGTACTTC. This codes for CASSPRLAGSETQYF.

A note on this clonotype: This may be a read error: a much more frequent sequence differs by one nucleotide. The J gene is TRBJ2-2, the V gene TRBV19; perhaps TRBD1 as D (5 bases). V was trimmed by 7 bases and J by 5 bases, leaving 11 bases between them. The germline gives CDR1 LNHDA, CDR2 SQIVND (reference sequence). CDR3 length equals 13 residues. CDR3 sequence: CASTLGDTGELFF. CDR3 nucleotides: TGTGCCAGTACCTTAGGGGATACCGGGGAGCTGTTTTTT.

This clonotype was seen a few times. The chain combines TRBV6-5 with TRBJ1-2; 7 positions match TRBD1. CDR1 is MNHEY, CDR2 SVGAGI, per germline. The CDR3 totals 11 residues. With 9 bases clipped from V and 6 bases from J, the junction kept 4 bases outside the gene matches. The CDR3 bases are TGTGCCAGGTTTACAGGGGATGGCTACACCTTC. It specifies CARFTGDGYTF.

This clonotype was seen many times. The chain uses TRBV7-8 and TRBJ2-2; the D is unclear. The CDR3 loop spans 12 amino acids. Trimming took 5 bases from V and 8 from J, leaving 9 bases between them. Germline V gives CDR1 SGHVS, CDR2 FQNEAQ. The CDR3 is CASSPGRGELFF. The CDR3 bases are TGTGCCAGCAGCCCCGGACGAGGGGAGCTGTTTTTT.

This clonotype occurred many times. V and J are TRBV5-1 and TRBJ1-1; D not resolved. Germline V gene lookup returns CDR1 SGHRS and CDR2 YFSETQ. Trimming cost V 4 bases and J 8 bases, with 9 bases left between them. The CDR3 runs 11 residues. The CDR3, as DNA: TGCGCCAGCAGCGCAAGGCAGGAAGCTTTCTTT. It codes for CASSARQEAFF. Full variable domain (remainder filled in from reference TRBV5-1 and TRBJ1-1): KAGVTQTPRYLIKTRGQQVTLSCSPISGHRSVSWYQQTPGQGLQFLFEYFSETQRNKGNFPGRFSGRQFSNSRSEMNVSTLELGDSALYLCASSARQEAFFGQGTRLTVV.

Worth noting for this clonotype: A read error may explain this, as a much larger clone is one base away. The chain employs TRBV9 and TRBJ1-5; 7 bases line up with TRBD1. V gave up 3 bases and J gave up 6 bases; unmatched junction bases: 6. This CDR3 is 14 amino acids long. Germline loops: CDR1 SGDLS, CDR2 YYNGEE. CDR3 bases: TGTGCCAGCAGCGCAGGGACAGTGAGTCAGCCCCAGCATTTT. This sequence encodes CASSAGTVSQPQHF.

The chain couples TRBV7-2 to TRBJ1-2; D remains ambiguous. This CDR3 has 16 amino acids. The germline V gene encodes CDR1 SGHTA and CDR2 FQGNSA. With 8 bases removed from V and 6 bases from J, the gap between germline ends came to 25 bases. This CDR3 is CASYEPGASPSDGYTF. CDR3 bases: TGTGCCAGCTACGAACCGGGAGCGTCGCCCTCGGATGGCTACACCTTC.

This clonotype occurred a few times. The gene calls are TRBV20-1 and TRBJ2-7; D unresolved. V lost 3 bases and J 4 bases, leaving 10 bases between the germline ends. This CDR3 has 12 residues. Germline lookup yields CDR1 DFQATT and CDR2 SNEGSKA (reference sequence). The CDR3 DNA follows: TGCAGTGCTAGCAGGCCCCGATACGAGCAGTACTTC. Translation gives CSASRPRYEQYF.

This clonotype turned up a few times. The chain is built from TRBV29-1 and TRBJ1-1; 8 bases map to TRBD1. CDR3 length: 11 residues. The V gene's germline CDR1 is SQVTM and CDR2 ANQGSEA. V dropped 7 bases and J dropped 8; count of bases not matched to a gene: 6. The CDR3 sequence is CSGNGQGEAFF. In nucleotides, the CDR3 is TGCAGCGGTAATGGACAGGGAGAAGCTTTCTTT.

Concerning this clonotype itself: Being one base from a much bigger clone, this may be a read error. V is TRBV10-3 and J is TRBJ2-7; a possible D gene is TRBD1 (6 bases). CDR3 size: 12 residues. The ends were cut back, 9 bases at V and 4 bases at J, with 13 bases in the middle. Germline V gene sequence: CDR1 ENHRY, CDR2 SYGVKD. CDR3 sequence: CAMGYREYEQYF. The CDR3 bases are TGTGCCATGGGGTACAGGGAGTACGAGCAGTACTTC.